This TCR beta chain came from a study of shared clonotypes between healthy human individuals. Study-level background: The study drew on two women and three men aged 18 to 49 as donors.

As concerns this clone: Its antigen is still unknown.

Using immunoSEQ multiplex PCR, the repertoire was profiled, and TCRdb retains in-frame clones only, with some absent. Among approximately 2.5 million clones listed, under 95% were seen once. V was cut by 7 bases and J by 6 bases, with 17 bases left in between. The length of the CDR3 is 14 residues. Germline V gene sequence: CDR1 SGDLS, CDR2 YYNGEE. Points from the study as a whole: Relative to clonotypes present in all four donors, those not shared had lower generation probabilities. Clonotype sharing among donors likely depends on sequencing depth.

What was sequenced was naive CD4+ T cells from PBMCs. Specified subset: CD45RA+ positively selected. The V and J genes are TRBV9 and TRBJ2-1; maybe TRBD2 (6 bases). This receptor was obtained from a man between 18 and 35 years old in good health. Some clones in this sample may be carry-over from other donors' samples. The CDR3 sequence is CASGDRAGSNEQFF. In nucleotides, the CDR3 is TGTGCCAGCGGGGATAGGGCGGGGAGCAATGAGCAGTTCTTC. Variable domain in full (rest from reference TRBV9 and TRBJ2-1): DSGVTQTPKHLITATGQRVTLRCSPRSGDLSVYWYQQSLDQGLQFLIQYYNGEERAKGNILERFSAQQFPDLHSELNLSSLELGDSALYFCASGDRAGSNEQFFGPGTRLTVL.